Each of the 17 T cell receptor beta chains below was sequenced from the same sample in a study of shared clonotypes between healthy human individuals. Generated by immunoSEQ multiplex PCR, the TCRdb table keeps only in-frame clones and is missing some. The sample holds roughly 76,000 clones, 62% seen once. The sample consisted of memory CD8+ T cells sorted from blood. The subset: CD45RO+ cells pooled with CCR7-negative TemRA cells. Receptors originate from a man between 25 and 39 years old in good health.

The chain carries TRBV7-9 and TRBJ2-2; 8 nucleotides match TRBD2. V lost 5 bases, J lost 5 bases, and 10 bases stayed unmatched. The germline V gene encodes CDR1 SEHNR and CDR2 FQNEAQ (reference sequence). The CDR3 has 16 residues. CDR3 sequence reads: CASSPGLAGGTGELFF. In DNA, the CDR3 is TGTGCCAGCAGCCCCGGACTAGCCGGGGGGACCGGGGAGCTGTTTTTT.

This rearrangement joins TRBV7-9 to TRBJ2-2; D call uncertain. Trimming removed 0 bases at V and 4 bases at J, with 18 bases between. This CDR3 is 18 amino acids long. Germline values: CDR1 SEHNR, CDR2 FQNEAQ (reference sequence). CDR3 sequence (DNA): TGTGCCAGCAGCTTAGCGCTGGCGGCCTCATCCTTCACCGGGGAGCTGTTTTTT. It encodes CASSLALAASSFTGELFF. Full variable domain (remainder filled in from reference TRBV7-9 and TRBJ2-2): DTGVSQNPRHKITKRGQNVTFRCDPISEHNRLYWYRQTLGQGPEFLTYFQNEAQLEKSRLLSDRFSAERPKGSFSTLEIQRTEQGDSAMYLCASSLALAASSFTGELFFGEGSRLTVL.

The J gene is TRBJ2-7, the V gene TRBV29-1; 14 nucleotides line up with TRBD2. CDR1 is SQVTM and CDR2 is ANQGSEA in the germline V gene. CDR3 length: 16 amino acids. The ends lost 1 base at V and 5 bases at J; junction bases unmatched: 7. The CDR3 is CSVEGLAGGERDEQYF. The CDR3 DNA reads TGCAGCGTTGAAGGACTAGCGGGAGGGGAACGGGACGAGCAGTACTTC.

The V gene is TRBV4-3, the J gene TRBJ2-7, with 8 bases fitting TRBD2. CDR1 LGHNA and CDR2 YSLEER come from the germline V gene. CDR3 size: 17 residues. Trimming at V came to 4 bases and at J to 3 bases, leaving 14 bases not matched to a gene. CDR3 in DNA: TGCGCCAGCAGCCCTACTCGGGGGGGGATAGCGATCTACGAGCAGTACTTC. Translated: CASSPTRGGIAIYEQYF.

This clone was picked up one time. The chain uses TRBV7-6 and TRBJ2-7; maybe TRBD2 (5 bases). The CDR3 has 13 amino acids. Germline V gene lookup returns CDR1 SGHVS and CDR2 FNYEAQ. The V gene lost 3 bases and the J gene lost 5 bases, with 11 bases spanning the gap. The CDR3 protein is CASSFRGIDEQYF. The CDR3 nucleotides read TGTGCCAGCAGCTTTCGAGGGATCGACGAGCAGTACTTC.

This clone was seen a handful of times. The chain carries TRBV9 and TRBJ2-5; maybe TRBD2 (5 bases). Germline loops: CDR1 SGDLS, CDR2 YYNGEE. The CDR3 sequence is 16 residues long. The ends were cut back, 0 bases at V and 2 bases at J, with 14 bases in the middle. CDR3 protein: CASSVGLSSGQETQYF. The CDR3 DNA follows: TGTGCCAGCAGCGTAGGTCTTTCTTCGGGGCAAGAGACCCAGTACTTC.

The CDR3 is CASSEGWGPSSYNEQFF. CDR3 bases: TGTGCCAGCAGTGAAGGGTGGGGCCCTAGCTCCTACAATGAGCAGTTCTTC. The J gene is TRBJ2-1, the V gene TRBV25-1, with D maybe TRBD1 (5 bases). CDR3 length: 17 amino acids. CDR1 and CDR2 (germline): MGHDK, SYGVNS. Trimming pared 2 bases from V and 0 bases from J, leaving 14 bases between.

The J gene is TRBJ2-7, the V gene TRBV7-9; TRBD2 matches at 10 bases. The V gene's germline CDR1 is SEHNR and CDR2 FQNEAQ (reference sequence). The CDR3 covers 14 residues. Trimming took 3 bases from V and 5 from J; bases not matched to a gene: 4. CDR3 amino acids: CASSFLAGDDEQYF. The CDR3 DNA reads TGTGCCAGCAGCTTCCTAGCGGGAGACGACGAGCAGTACTTC.

On this clone itself: Just one base apart from a much larger clone, this may be a read error. The sample carries other DNA sequences with the same CDR3. The rearrangement links TRBV6-1 to TRBJ2-6, with unresolved D. The CDR3 is 15 amino acids. Germline V gene data show CDR1 as MNHNS and CDR2 as SASEGT. Trimming pared 0 bases from V and 1 base from J, leaving 4 bases between. DNA for the CDR3: TGTGCCAGCAGTGAAGCAGGGTCTGGGGCCAACGTCCTGACTTTC. It is translated as CASSEAGSGANVLTF.

The rearrangement uses TRBV30 and TRBJ2-5, with 10 bases fitting TRBD2. The CDR3 has 14 amino acids. V was pared by 3 bases and J by 4 bases, with 5 bases of the junction left unmatched. Germline-derived CDR1 and CDR2 are GTSNPN and SVGIG (reference sequence). CDR3 DNA: TGTGCCTGGAGCCTAGCGGGGGTCCGAGAGACCCAGTACTTC. This sequence encodes CAWSLAGVRETQYF.

The chain joins TRBV29-1 to TRBJ2-3, with 9 bases fitting TRBD1. CDR1 SQVTM and CDR2 ANQGSEA come from the germline V gene. V dropped 3 bases and J dropped 8; count of bases not matched to a gene: 6. This CDR3 is built from 13 residues. CDR3 sequence (DNA): TGCAGCGTTGACAGGACAGGGGAGGTTACGCAGTATTTT. It is translated as CSVDRTGEVTQYF.

V is TRBV30 and J is TRBJ2-7; possibly TRBD1 or TRBD2 for D (5 bases each). This CDR3 has 13 amino acids. The V gene's germline CDR1 is GTSNPN and CDR2 SVGIG (reference sequence). V dropped 3 bases and J dropped 3 bases, with 12 bases sitting between them. The CDR3 reads CAWRLGEGYEQYF. In DNA, the CDR3 is TGTGCCTGGAGGTTGGGGGAAGGCTACGAGCAGTACTTC.

The V and J genes are TRBV5-6 and TRBJ1-5; D may be TRBD1 (5 bases). V was trimmed by 0 bases and J by 6 bases, leaving 10 bases between them. Per the germline V gene, CDR1 is SGHDT and CDR2 is YYEEEE. The length of the CDR3 is 14 residues. In DNA form, the CDR3 reads TGTGCCAGCAGCTTGGCCGGGACGGGTCAGCCCCAGCATTTT. Translating it yields CASSLAGTGQPQHF.

The chain employs TRBV11-2 and TRBJ2-7; D is uncertain. Germline CDR1 reads SGHAT; CDR2 reads FQNNGV. V was shortened by 2 bases and J by 4 bases, with 6 bases between the two germline ends. The CDR3 is 12 amino acids. The CDR3 sequence: CASSLYPYEQYF. The CDR3 nucleotides are TGTGCCAGCAGCTTATACCCTTACGAGCAGTACTTC.

This chain links TRBV21-1 with TRBJ2-7; the table's D gene call, TRBD2, was not cross checked with the DNA. TRBV21-1 is designated a pseudogene. The CDR3 spans 15 residues. The CDR3 DNA reads as TGTGCCAGCCCGTTGGGGAGCGTAGACTCCTACGAGCAGTACTTC. Translation gives CASPLGSVDSYEQYF.

This chain links TRBV28 with TRBJ1-2; unclear D gene. The CDR3 has 12 amino acids. The V and J ends lost 2 bases and 4 bases respectively, with 5 bases between them. CDR1 and CDR2 from the germline V gene are MDHEN and SYDVKM. CDR3 bases: TGTGCCAGCAGTTTAACTCTCTATGGCTACACCTTC. As protein: CASSLTLYGYTF.

This clone turned up a few times. This sequence joins TRBV7-9 and TRBJ2-3, with TRBD2 identical over 8 bases. Per germline, CDR1 SEHNR and CDR2 FQNEAQ (reference sequence). This CDR3 has 15 amino acids. V shed 4 bases, J shed 2 bases, and the junction held 5 bases outside the gene matches. CDR3 sequence reads: CASSWTSRNTDTQYF. The CDR3 region has the DNA TGTGCCAGCAGCTGGACTAGCCGAAACACAGATACGCAGTATTTT. The full variable domain, completed using reference TRBV7-9 and TRBJ2-3, is DTGVSQNPRHKITKRGQNVTFRCDPISEHNRLYWYRQTLGQGPEFLTYFQNEAQLEKSRLLSDRFSAERPKGSFSTLEIQRTEQGDSAMYLCASSWTSRNTDTQYFGPGTRLTVL.